The 6 T cell receptor beta chains below come from one sample, sequenced in a study of blood T cell repertoires in COVID-19. TCRdb's copy holds only in-frame clones and misses some; the assay was immunoSEQ multiplex PCR. The sample consists of about 190,000 clones, approximately 80% of them appearing once. The sample consisted of peripheral blood. The receptors stem from a man aged 55-75 years with acute or convalescent COVID-19.

This chain joins TRBV5-8 and TRBJ1-5, with 7 bases aligning to TRBD1. The junction had 10 bases not matched to a gene; V was cut back by 4 bases and J by 3 bases. Germline CDR1 and CDR2: SGHTS and YDEGEE. CDR3 length: 16 amino acids. CDR3 protein: CASSVTGAALNQPQHF. DNA for the CDR3: TGTGCCAGCAGCGTTACAGGGGCGGCCCTCAATCAGCCCCAGCATTTT.

The chain recombines TRBV11-3 with TRBJ1-1; 7 nucleotides agree with TRBD1. CDR1 and CDR2 (germline): SGHNT, YENEEA. J lost 0 bases, V lost 3 bases, and 10 bases had no gene match. The CDR3 extends over 17 amino acids. The CDR3 bases are TGTGCCAGCAGCTTGGGACGATGGGACAGCGTGAACACTGAAGCTTTCTTT. Translated, it gives CASSLGRWDSVNTEAFF.

This chain joins TRBV30 and TRBJ1-2, with D perhaps TRBD1 (6 bases). CDR3 length: 14 amino acids. CDR1 and CDR2 (germline): GTSNPN, SVGIG (reference sequence). V was cut by 1 base and J by 3 bases, with 12 bases left in between. Here the CDR3 reads CAWSEEGGDYGYTF. CDR3 nucleotides: TGTGCCTGGAGTGAGGAGGGGGGGGACTATGGCTACACCTTC.

The chain uses TRBV6-5 and TRBJ1-2; no clear D gene. Trimming pared 6 bases from V and 8 bases from J, leaving 7 bases between. Germline CDR1 MNHEY, CDR2 SVGAGI. The CDR3 runs 10 residues. The DNA of the CDR3 is TGTGCCAGCAGGCAGCGGGGCTACACCTTC. Its translation: CASRQRGYTF.

The chain recombines TRBV10-3 with TRBJ2-5; 7 bases are shared with TRBD2. Per the germline V gene, CDR1 is ENHRY and CDR2 is SYGVKD. This CDR3 region has 14 residues. V shed 8 bases and J 2 bases; nucleotides not matched to a gene: 8. The CDR3 sequence is CAIRRAGSQETQYF. The CDR3 nucleotides read TGTGCCATCCGGCGAGCGGGGTCGCAAGAGACCCAGTACTTC.

V is TRBV10-1 and J is TRBJ1-6, with 8 bases lining up with TRBD1. The V and J ends lost 10 bases and 6 bases, in that order; junction bases with no gene match: 5. Germline assignment: CDR1 WNHNN and CDR2 SYGVQD (reference sequence). The CDR3 is 13 residues long. The CDR3 spells CAKPGQANSPLHF. CDR3 sequence (DNA): TGCGCCAAACCGGGACAGGCTAATTCACCCCTCCACTTT.